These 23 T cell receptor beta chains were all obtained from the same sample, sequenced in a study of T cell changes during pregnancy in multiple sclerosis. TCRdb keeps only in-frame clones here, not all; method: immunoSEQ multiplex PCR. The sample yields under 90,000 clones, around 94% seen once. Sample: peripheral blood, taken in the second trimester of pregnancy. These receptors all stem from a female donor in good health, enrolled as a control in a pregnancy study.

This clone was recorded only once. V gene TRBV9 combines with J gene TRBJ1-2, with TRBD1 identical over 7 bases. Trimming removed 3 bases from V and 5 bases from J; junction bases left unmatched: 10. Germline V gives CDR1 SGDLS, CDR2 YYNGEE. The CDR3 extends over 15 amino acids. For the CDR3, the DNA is TGTGCCAGCAGCGCTCAGACAGGGAACCTTTATGGCTACACCTTC. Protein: CASSAQTGNLYGYTF.

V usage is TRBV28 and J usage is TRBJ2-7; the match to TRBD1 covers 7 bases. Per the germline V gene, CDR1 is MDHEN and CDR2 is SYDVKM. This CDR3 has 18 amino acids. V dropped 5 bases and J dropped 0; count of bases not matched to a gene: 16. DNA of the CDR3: TGTGCCAGCAGTCCAGGATTCTTGGGCAGGGGGTTCTCCTACGAGCAGTACTTC. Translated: CASSPGFLGRGFSYEQYF.

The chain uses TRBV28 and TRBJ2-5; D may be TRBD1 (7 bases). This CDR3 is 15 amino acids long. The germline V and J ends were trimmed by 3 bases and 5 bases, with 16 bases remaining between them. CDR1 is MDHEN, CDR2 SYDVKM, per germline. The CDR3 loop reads CASSLTGRITETQYF. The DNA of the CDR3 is TGTGCCAGCAGTTTGACAGGGAGGATAACGGAGACCCAGTACTTC. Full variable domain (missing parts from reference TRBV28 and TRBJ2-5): DVKVTQSSRYLVKRTGEKVFLECVQDMDHENMFWYRQDPGLGLRLIYFSYDVKMKEKGDIPEGYSVSREKKERFSLILESASTNQTSMYLCASSLTGRITETQYFGPGTRLLVL.

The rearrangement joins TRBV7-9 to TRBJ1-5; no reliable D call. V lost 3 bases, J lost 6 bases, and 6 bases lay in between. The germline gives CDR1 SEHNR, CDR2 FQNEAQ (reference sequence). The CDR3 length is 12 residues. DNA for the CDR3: TGTGCCAGCAGCTTTGAGGGTCAGCCCCAGCATTTT. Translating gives CASSFEGQPQHF.

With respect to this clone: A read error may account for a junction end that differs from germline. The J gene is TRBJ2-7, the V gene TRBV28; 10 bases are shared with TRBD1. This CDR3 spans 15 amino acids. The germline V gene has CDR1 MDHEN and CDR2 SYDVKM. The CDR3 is CASSRPGTGALEEYF. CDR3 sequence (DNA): TGTGCCAGCAGTCGTCCCGGGACAGGGGCGCTCGAGGAGTACTTC.

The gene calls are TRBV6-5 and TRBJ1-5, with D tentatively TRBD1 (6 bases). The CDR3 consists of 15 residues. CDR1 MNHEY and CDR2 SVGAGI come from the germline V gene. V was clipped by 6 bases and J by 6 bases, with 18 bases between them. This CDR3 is CASSPLQGFPQPQHF. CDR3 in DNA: TGTGCCAGCAGCCCCCTTCAGGGGTTCCCTCAGCCCCAGCATTTT.

The CDR3: CASSGLDEGFNQPQHF. DNA of the CDR3: TGTGCCAGCAGTGGATTGGACGAGGGCTTCAATCAGCCCCAGCATTTT. The genes are TRBV6-6 and TRBJ1-5, with D unresolved. From germline, CDR1 is MNHNY and CDR2 SVGAGI (reference sequence). This CDR3 spans 16 amino acids. The V and J ends lost 5 bases and 3 bases respectively, with 17 bases between them.

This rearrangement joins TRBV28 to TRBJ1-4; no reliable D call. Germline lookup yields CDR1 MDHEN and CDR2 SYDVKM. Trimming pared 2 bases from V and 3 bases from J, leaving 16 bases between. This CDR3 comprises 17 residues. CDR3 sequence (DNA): TGTGCCAGCAGTTTAGCCGGGAGGGTAACGGCTAATGAAAAACTGTTTTTT. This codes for CASSLAGRVTANEKLFF. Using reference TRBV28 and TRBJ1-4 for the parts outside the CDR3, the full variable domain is DVKVTQSSRYLVKRTGEKVFLECVQDMDHENMFWYRQDPGLGLRLIYFSYDVKMKEKGDIPEGYSVSREKKERFSLILESASTNQTSMYLCASSLAGRVTANEKLFFGSGTQLSVL.

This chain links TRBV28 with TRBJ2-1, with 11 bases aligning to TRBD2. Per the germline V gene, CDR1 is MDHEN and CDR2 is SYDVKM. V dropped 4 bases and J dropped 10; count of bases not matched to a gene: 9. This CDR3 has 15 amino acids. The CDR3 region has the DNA TGTGCCAGCAGTTCTTTAGCGGGAGGGACGTGGGAGCAGTTCTTC. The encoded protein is CASSSLAGGTWEQFF.

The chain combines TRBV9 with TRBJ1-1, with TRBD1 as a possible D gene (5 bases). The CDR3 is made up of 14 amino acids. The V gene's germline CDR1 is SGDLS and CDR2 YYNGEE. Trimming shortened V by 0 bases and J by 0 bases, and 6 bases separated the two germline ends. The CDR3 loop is CASSVGGMNTEAFF. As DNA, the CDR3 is TGTGCCAGCAGCGTAGGGGGCATGAACACTGAAGCTTTCTTT.

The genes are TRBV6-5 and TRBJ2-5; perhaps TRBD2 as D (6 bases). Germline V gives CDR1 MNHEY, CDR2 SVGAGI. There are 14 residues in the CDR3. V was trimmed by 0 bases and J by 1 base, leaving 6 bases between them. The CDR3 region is CASSYSSGQETQYF. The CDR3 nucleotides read TGTGCCAGCAGTTACTCTAGCGGCCAAGAGACCCAGTACTTC.

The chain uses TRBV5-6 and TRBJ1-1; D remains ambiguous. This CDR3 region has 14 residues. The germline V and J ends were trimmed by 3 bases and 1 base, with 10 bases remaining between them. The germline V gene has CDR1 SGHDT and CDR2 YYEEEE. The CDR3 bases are TGTGCCAGCAGCTCCTTACGGGGGAACACTGAAGCTTTCTTT. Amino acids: CASSSLRGNTEAFF.

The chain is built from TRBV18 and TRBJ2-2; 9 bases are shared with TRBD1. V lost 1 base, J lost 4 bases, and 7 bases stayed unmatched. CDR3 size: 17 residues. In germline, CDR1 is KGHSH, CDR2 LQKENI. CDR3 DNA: TGTGCCAGCTCACCACTGTTGGGACAGGGAGGCACCGGGGAGCTGTTTTTT. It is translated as CASSPLLGQGGTGELFF.

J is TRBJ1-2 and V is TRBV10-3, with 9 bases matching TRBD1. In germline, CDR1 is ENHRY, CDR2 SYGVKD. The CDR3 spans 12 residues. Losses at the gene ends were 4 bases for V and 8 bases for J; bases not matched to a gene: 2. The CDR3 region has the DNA TGTGCCATCAGTGGGACAGGGGTCGGCTACACCTTC. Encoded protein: CAISGTGVGYTF.

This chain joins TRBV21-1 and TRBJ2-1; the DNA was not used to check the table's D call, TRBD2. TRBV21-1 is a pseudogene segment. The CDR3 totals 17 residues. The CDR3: CASSKGPLAGLYNEQFF. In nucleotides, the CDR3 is TGTGCCAGCAGCAAAGGGCCGTTAGCGGGACTATACAATGAGCAGTTCTTC.

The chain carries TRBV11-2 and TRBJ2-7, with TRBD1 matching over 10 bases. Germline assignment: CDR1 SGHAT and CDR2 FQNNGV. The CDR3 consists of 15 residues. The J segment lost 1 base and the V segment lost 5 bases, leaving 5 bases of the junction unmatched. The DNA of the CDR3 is TGTGCCAGCAGCCGACAGGACAGGGGGTCCTACGAGCAGTACTTC. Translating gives CASSRQDRGSYEQYF.

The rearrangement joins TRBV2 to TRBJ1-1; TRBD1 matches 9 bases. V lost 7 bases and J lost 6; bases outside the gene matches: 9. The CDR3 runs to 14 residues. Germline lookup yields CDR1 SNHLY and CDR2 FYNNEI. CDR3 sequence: CASTPGQGGSEAFF. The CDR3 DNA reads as TGTGCCAGCACGCCGGGACAGGGAGGCTCTGAAGCTTTCTTT.

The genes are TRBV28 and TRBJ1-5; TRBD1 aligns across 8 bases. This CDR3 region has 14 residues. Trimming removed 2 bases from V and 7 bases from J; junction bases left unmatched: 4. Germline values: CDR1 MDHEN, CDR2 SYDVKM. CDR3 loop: CASSLVTGEQPQHF. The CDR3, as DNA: TGTGCCAGCAGTTTAGTGACAGGGGAGCAGCCCCAGCATTTT.

CDR3 bases: TGTGCCATCAGTGACTCGTTCGAGACCCAGTACTTC. Encoded protein: CAISDSFETQYF. The chain recombines TRBV10-3 with TRBJ2-5, with no clear D. V lost 3 bases and J 5 bases, leaving 7 bases between the germline ends. Looked up from germline, CDR1 is ENHRY and CDR2 is SYGVKD. The CDR3 loop spans 12 amino acids.

The CDR3 sequence: CAISESLAGGNTDTQYF. In DNA, the CDR3 is TGTGCCATCAGTGAGTCCCTAGCGGGAGGGAACACAGATACGCAGTATTTT. The gene calls are TRBV10-3 and TRBJ2-3; 12 bases match TRBD2. Germline V gene sequence: CDR1 ENHRY, CDR2 SYGVKD. V gave up 0 bases and J gave up 2 bases; unmatched junction bases: 3. CDR3 length: 17 amino acids.

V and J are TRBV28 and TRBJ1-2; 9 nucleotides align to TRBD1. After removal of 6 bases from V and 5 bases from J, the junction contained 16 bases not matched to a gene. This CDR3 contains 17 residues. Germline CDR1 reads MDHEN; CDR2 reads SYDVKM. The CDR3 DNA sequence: TGTGCCAGCAGACCCCCGCCGGGACAGGGATGGGGTTATGGCTACACCTTC. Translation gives CASRPPPGQGWGYGYTF.

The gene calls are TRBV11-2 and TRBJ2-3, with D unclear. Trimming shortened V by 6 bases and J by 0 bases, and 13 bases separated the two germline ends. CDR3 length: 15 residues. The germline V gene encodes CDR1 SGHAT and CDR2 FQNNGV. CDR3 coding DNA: TGTGCCAGCAGACCCTACAGCCCTAGCACAGATACGCAGTATTTT. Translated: CASRPYSPSTDTQYF. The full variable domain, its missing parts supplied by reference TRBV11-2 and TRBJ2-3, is EAGVAQSPRYKIIEKRQSVAFWCNPISGHATLYWYQQILGQGPKLLIQFQNNGVVDDSQLPKDRFSAERLKGVDSTLKIQPAKLEDSAVYLCASRPYSPSTDTQYFGPGTRLTVL.

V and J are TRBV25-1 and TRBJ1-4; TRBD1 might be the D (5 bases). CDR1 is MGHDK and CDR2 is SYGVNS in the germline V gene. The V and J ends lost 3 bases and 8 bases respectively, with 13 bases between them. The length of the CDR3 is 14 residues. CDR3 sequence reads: CASSDGGVNEKLFF. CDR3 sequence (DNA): TGTGCCAGCAGTGACGGGGGAGTGAACGAAAAACTGTTTTTT.